The 2 T cell receptor beta chains below were found in one sample sequenced in a study of T cell responses to AZD1222 COVID-19 vaccine. This table comes from immunoSEQ multiplex PCR, and its TCRdb copy is limited to in-frame clones, with some not included. The sample lists roughly 100,000 clones; 80% to 90% were seen once. The material was peripheral blood, obtained 28 days after the second AZD1222 dose. Receptors originate from an adult who received the AZD1222 COVID-19 vaccine.

This clone appeared a single time. V is TRBV15 and J is TRBJ2-7; the D is unclear. The CDR3 spans 12 residues. Germline lookup yields CDR1 LNHNV and CDR2 YYDKDF (reference sequence). Between the trimmed V and J ends, which lost 0 bases and 4 bases, there was a span of 4 bases. Here the CDR3 reads CATSRDRYEQYF. For the CDR3, the DNA is TGTGCCACCAGCAGAGACAGGTACGAGCAGTACTTC.

The V gene is TRBV5-4, the J gene TRBJ1-1, with D possibly matching TRBD1 (5 bases). V lost 4 bases to trimming and J lost 4 bases, with 11 bases between them. CDR3 length: 13 amino acids. Germline loops: CDR1 SGHNT, CDR2 YYREEE (reference sequence). The CDR3 DNA reads as TGTGCCAGCAGCCTGCGGGGGACCACTGAAGCTTTCTTT. It translates to CASSLRGTTEAFF.